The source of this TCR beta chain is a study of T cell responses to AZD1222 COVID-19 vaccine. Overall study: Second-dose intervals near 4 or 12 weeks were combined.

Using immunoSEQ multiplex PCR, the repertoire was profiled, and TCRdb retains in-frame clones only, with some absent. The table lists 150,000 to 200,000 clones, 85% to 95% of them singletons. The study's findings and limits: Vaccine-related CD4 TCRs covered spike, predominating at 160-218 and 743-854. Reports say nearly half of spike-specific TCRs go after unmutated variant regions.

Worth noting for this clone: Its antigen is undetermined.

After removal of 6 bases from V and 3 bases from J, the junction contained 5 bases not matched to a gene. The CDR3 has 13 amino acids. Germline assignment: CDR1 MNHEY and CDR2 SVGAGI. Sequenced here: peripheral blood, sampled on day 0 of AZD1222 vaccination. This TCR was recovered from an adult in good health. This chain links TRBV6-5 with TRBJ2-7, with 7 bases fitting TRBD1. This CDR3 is CASRQGLNYEQYF. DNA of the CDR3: TGTGCCAGCAGACAGGGGTTAAACTACGAGCAGTACTTC.